This TCR beta chain was found in a study of siplizumab effects on memory and regulatory T cells. Germline trimming cut 5 bases from V and 2 bases from J; bases unmatched to any gene: 11. CDR1 is SGHNT, CDR2 YYREEE, per germline (reference sequence). The length of the CDR3 is 16 residues. Each sample contributed roughly 100,000 TCR templates to the assay. The repertoire was sequenced with immunoSEQ multiplex PCR; TCRdb's copy has only in-frame clones and lacks some. The sample lists 85,000 to 130,000 clones; around 92% were seen once. About this clone itself: Antigen: not known.

General study results and limits: Only a minority of proliferating CD4+ or CD8+ clones had an assignable naive or memory phenotype, with roughly 75-96% lacking one. Siplizumab produced a significant drop in alloreactive sequences attributable to unstimulated CD4+ memory cells. Suppressive capability of dividing Tregs from siplizumab cultures went unverified.

Sequenced sample: CD4+ T cells sorted from blood. The J gene is TRBJ2-3, the V gene TRBV5-4, with 7 bases that match TRBD2. This TCR was sampled from a human donor in good health. Some clones in this sample may be carry-over from other donors' samples. The CDR3 DNA is TGTGCCAGCAGTTTAAGACTAGCACCGTCCACAGATACGCAGTATTTT. It translates to CASSLRLAPSTDTQYF. The full variable domain, its missing parts supplied by reference TRBV5-4 and TRBJ2-3, is ETGVTQSPTHLIKTRGQQVTLRCSSQSGHNTVSWYQQALGQGPQFIFQYYREEENGRGNFPPRFSGLQFPNYSSELNVNALELDDSALYLCASSLRLAPSTDTQYFGPGTRLTVL.